One and the same sample provided the 2 T cell receptor beta chains below, sequenced in a study of identical twins. TCRdb recomputed calls from the 5' RACE reads with MiXCR, one row per CDR3 protein. The table shows about 190,000 distinct CDR3 sequences, with more than 15% occurring only once. This same sample was also part of a study on T cells expressing NK-cell markers.

Sequencing input: CD8+ T cells sorted from blood. All receptors come from a woman aged 18-30 years in good health.

This clonotype has only a few counts. This chain connects TRBV24-1 to TRBJ2-1, with TRBD2 matching 13 bases. The length of the CDR3 is 20 residues. V dropped 3 bases and J dropped 0; count of bases not matched to a gene: 10. CDR1 is KGHDR, CDR2 SFDVKD, per germline. The CDR3 sequence: CATSDTTSGLAGSSYNEQFF. The CDR3 region has the DNA TGTGCCACCAGTGATACCACTTCGGGACTAGCGGGAAGCTCCTACAATGAGCAGTTCTTC.

In this sample, this clonotype turned up a few times. V usage is TRBV6-2 or TRBV6-3 and J usage is TRBJ2-7; 7 positions match TRBD2. CDR3 size: 12 residues. V trimming: 8 bases; J trimming: 3 bases; junction bases outside the gene matches: 4. Germline V gene sequence: CDR1 MNHEY, CDR2 SVGEGT. CDR3 protein: CASSGRDYEQYF. Written as DNA, the CDR3 is TGTGCCAGCTCGGGGAGGGACTACGAGCAGTACTTC.